This TCR beta chain was profiled in a study of control samples from healthy donors and cancer patients. The CDR3 consists of 14 residues. Germline lookup yields CDR1 KGHSH and CDR2 LQKENI. V was pared by 7 bases and J by 7 bases, with 12 bases of the junction left unmatched. This clone showed up just once. Profiling relied on immunoSEQ multiplex PCR, and the TCRdb table lists in-frame clones only, not all of them. The sample has 140,000 to 150,000 clones, more than 85% seen once; the top ten hold 5.8%. The specimen sequenced was blood. The chain links TRBV18 to TRBJ1-2, with 7 bases aligning to TRBD1. The receptor's source is a man between 18 and 35 years old in good health. The CDR3 loop reads CASFAGGRGGGYTF. CDR3 nucleotide sequence: TGTGCCAGCTTCGCAGGGGGTAGAGGAGGTGGCTACACCTTC.